This record concerns one T cell receptor beta chain sequence. Its specificity is not known. The data were obtained in a study of T-cell reconstitution after alpha-beta-depleted transplantation in children. A TCRbeta library incorporating unique molecular identifiers was prepared. TCRdb called the PCR reads again in MiXCR, with one record for every CDR3 protein. The sample carries around 600,000 distinct CDR3 sequences, roughly 23% recorded once. Germline-derived CDR1 and CDR2 are DFQATT and SNEGSKA (reference sequence). This CDR3 is built from 15 residues. V trimming: 2 bases; J trimming: 4 bases; junction bases outside the gene matches: 6. Study findings and constraints: Expanded graft clones numbering several hundred reportedly gave rise to alpha-beta T cells about two months after transplant. After transplant, high TCRbeta diversity at day 60 in some patients arose from surviving recipient T cells and thymic progenitors.

The specimen was PBMCs, mostly from graft donor cells, collected 360 days after TCRalphabeta/CD19-depleted stem cell transplant. The V and J genes are TRBV20-1 and TRBJ1-5; 9 bases map to TRBD1. The sequence derives from a boy under two years old who had a stem cell transplant for acute myeloid leukemia, so the T cells may come from the graft donor. CDR3 in amino acids: CSARWPGTGNQPQHF. CDR3 nucleotides: TGCAGTGCTAGATGGCCTGGGACAGGGAATCAGCCCCAGCATTTT.